A selection of T cell receptor beta chains follows, all from one sample in a study of post-analysis software for immune sequencing data. MiXCR was run by TCRdb on the PCR reads, yielding one entry per CDR3 protein. The table has 800,000 to 950,000 distinct CDR3 sequences, around 53% seen once. The sample was blood. These receptors were obtained from a girl aged 5 to 17 with multiple sclerosis. Each CDR3 is given with its conserved first and last residue. D genes are given only for firm matches. Only some rows state a clone size, as once, few, many or a class for expanded clones.

NA,TRBV6-5,TRBJ2-1,few,TGTGCCAGCAAACCGAGCCCCTCCTACAATGAGCAGTTCTTC,CASKPSPSYNEQFF
NA,TRBV5-1,TRBJ1-1,NA,TGCGCCAGCAGCCCGGCCACTCCGGAGCGGGGCACTGAAGCTTTCTTT,CASSPATPERGTEAFF
TRBD1,TRBV5-1,TRBJ2-7,many,TGTGCCAGCAGCCCGGGACAGGGGGTCTACGAGCAGTACTTC,CASSPGQGVYEQYF
NA,TRBV28,TRBJ2-1,few,TGTGCCAGCAGTACCGGGACTCCTCACAATGAGCAGTTCTTC,CASSTGTPHNEQFF
NA,TRBV7-3,TRBJ2-6,few,TGTGCCAGCAGCTTAAACCCCAGCTCCCCTGGGGCCAACGTCCTGACTTTC,CASSLNPSSPGANVLTF
NA,TRBV4-1,TRBJ1-5,many,TGCGCCAGCAGCCCAGACTCAAATCAGCCCCAGCATTTT,CASSPDSNQPQHF
NA,TRBV7-3,TRBJ2-6,NA,TGTGCCTGCAGCCCAAGGGCGGGACTCTTCTCTGGGGCCAACGTCCTGACTTTC,CACSPRAGLFSGANVLTF
TRBD1,TRBV20-1,TRBJ2-7,NA,TGCAGTGCTACCTATGTAGGGGGCGATTTCTCCTACGAGCAGTACTTC,CSATYVGGDFSYEQYF
TRBD1,TRBV20-1,TRBJ1-4,NA,TGCAGTGCTAGTCCAGGGGGCATTGGTGAAAAACTGTTTTTT,CSASPGGIGEKLFF
NA,TRBV12-3/TRBV12-4,TRBJ2-3,few,TGTGCCAGCAGTACGGCTAGCACAGATACGCAGTATTTT,CASSTASTDTQYF
NA,TRBV6-6,TRBJ2-7,NA,TGTGCCAGCAGATCCGGGATTTCCTACGAGCAGTACTTC,CASRSGISYEQYF
TRBD2,TRBV5-1,TRBJ2-7,few,TGTGCCAGCAGCTTAGGGACGTCGGGGGGCTCCTACGAGCAGTACTTC,CASSLGTSGGSYEQYF
NA,TRBV6-5,TRBJ1-2,few,TGTGCCAGCCTCGCGGGGTTCTATGGCTACACCTTC,CASLAGFYGYTF
TRBD1,TRBV5-6,TRBJ2-5,NA,TGTGCCTGCAGCTTGGGGACAGGCCTTCGGGAGACCCAGTACTTC,CACSLGTGLRETQYF
TRBD1,TRBV5-1,TRBJ2-5,few,TGCGCCAGCAACCCGGGACAGGGCTACCAAGAGACCCAGTACTTC,CASNPGQGYQETQYF
TRBD2,TRBV5-1,TRBJ2-3,NA,TGCGCCAGCAGCAGAGCGGGAGGCAGCACAGATATGCAGTATTTT,CASSRAGGSTDMQYF
NA,TRBV28,TRBJ2-4,NA,TGTGCCAGCAGTCACCGGGACCCGAACGTAATTCAGTACTTC,CASSHRDPNVIQYF
NA,TRBV7-6,TRBJ2-4,few,TGTGCCAGCAGCTTTAGCGTAGGGCTGGGGGAAAACATTCAGTACTTC,CASSFSVGLGENIQYF
TRBD1,TRBV5-1,TRBJ2-1,few,TGCGCCAGCAGCGGGGGACAGGATGACAATGAGCAGTTCTTC,CASSGGQDDNEQFF
TRBD2,TRBV20-1,TRBJ2-3,NA,TGCAGTGCTAGAGACCCTCTAGCGGGGGGCTGGAGTACGCAGTATTTT,CSARDPLAGGWSTQYF
NA,TRBV5-1,TRBJ2-5,many,TGTGCCAGCAGTTTGAGGCAAGAGACCCAGTACTTC,CASSLRQETQYF
NA,TRBV6-5,TRBJ1-6,few,TGTGCCAGCAGCCTGAGTGGGGGGTCCTATAATTCACCCCTCCACTTT,CASSLSGGSYNSPLHF
NA,TRBV29-1,TRBJ2-4,NA,TGCAGCGTGGCCCCGACCAAAAACATTCAGTACTTC,CSVAPTKNIQYF
NA,TRBV5-1,TRBJ2-7,NA,TGCGCCAGCAGCTTGGGTTTGAAGGCCTACAATGAGCAGTACTTC,CASSLGLKAYNEQYF
TRBD1,TRBV12-3/TRBV12-4,TRBJ1-5,NA,TGTGCCAGCAGTTTTTCAGGGGGCGGTCAGCCCCAGCATTTT,CASSFSGGGQPQHF
NA,TRBV5-1,TRBJ2-1,few,TGCGCCAGCAGCTTGGGGTCCAGTCAGAATGAGCAGTTCTTC,CASSLGSSQNEQFF
NA,TRBV29-1,TRBJ2-7,NA,TGCAGCGTTGACCCCCAGCGTACCTCCTACAATGAGCAGTACTTC,CSVDPQRTSYNEQYF
NA,TRBV27,TRBJ1-1,NA,TGTGCCAGCAGTAGAACAGGTGGGGGTGAAGCTTTCTTT,CASSRTGGGEAFF
NA,TRBV12-3/TRBV12-4,TRBJ1-4,NA,TGTGCCTCCGGGGACGGACTCAGAAAACGGTTTTTT,CASGDGLRKRFF
TRBD1,TRBV6-5,TRBJ1-2,NA,TGTGCCAGCTCGCCCCGGGGGACAGGCTATGGCTACACCTTC,CASSPRGTGYGYTF
TRBD2,TRBV29-1,TRBJ2-7,few,TGCAGCGTTGATATGCCGGTGGCGGGAGGTATTTACTACGAGCAGTACTTC,CSVDMPVAGGIYYEQYF
TRBD2,TRBV12-3/TRBV12-4,TRBJ2-1,NA,TGTGCCAGCAGACCCCAGACTAGCGGGGCACACAATGAGCAGTTCTTC,CASRPQTSGAHNEQFF
NA,TRBV7-9,TRBJ1-1,NA,TGTGCCAGCAGCTTAGAGCCCCTCCGACCCGTACGGTCAGGCACTGAAGCTTTCTTT,CASSLEPLRPVRSGTEAFF
TRBD1,TRBV7-9,TRBJ2-2,NA,TGTGCCAGCAGCTTTACAGGGGGCGCGAACACCGGGGAGCTGTTTTTT,CASSFTGGANTGELFF
NA,TRBV5-1,TRBJ2-7,few,TGCGCCAGCAGCTTGTCAGGGATGGGGAGGAACGAGCAGTACTTC,CASSLSGMGRNEQYF
NA,TRBV14,TRBJ1-1,NA,TGTGCCAGCAGCCAAGAGGGATATGGGGCCATGAACACTGAAGCTTTCTTT,CASSQEGYGAMNTEAFF
NA,TRBV29-1,TRBJ2-6,few,TGCAGCGTTGGGGAATCTGGGGCCAACGTCCTGACTTTC,CSVGESGANVLTF
NA,TRBV9,TRBJ2-3,once,TGTGCCAGCAGCCTCACCTCAGCGGAGAACACAGATACGCAGTATTTT,CASSLTSAENTDTQYF
TRBD1,TRBV7-9,TRBJ2-5,NA,TGTGCCAGCAGCGAGTGGGGTTCCTTCCCTACAGGGGGCCAAGAGACCCAGTACTTC,CASSEWGSFPTGGQETQYF
NA,TRBV2,TRBJ2-1,few,TGTGCCAGTAGTGGGGCCGACGGCCCCGCAGTGTTCTTC,CASSGADGPAVFF
NA,TRBV20-1,TRBJ1-6,NA,TGCAGTGCTAGAGTCCCAGGAGGCGATAATTCACCCCTCCACTTT,CSARVPGGDNSPLHF
TRBD1,TRBV5-1,TRBJ2-7,NA,TGCGCCAGCAGCCCGCCCCAGGGACAGGTAAACGAGCAGTACTTC,CASSPPQGQVNEQYF
NA,TRBV29-1,TRBJ1-2,NA,TGCAGCGTTGCCAACTATGGCTACACCTTC,CSVANYGYTF
TRBD2,TRBV5-1,TRBJ2-3,NA,TGCGCCAGCAGCACGACCGGGACTAGCGGGTTCAGCCCCCATACGCAGTATTTT,CASSTTGTSGFSPHTQYF
NA,TRBV5-1,TRBJ1-2,NA,TGCGCCAGCAGCACCGACAGGCACTACACCTTC,CASSTDRHYTF
NA,TRBV7-2,TRBJ2-3,few,TGTGCCAGCAGCTTTACGGGTACGCAGTATTTT,CASSFTGTQYF
TRBD1,TRBV10-2,TRBJ1-5,once,TGCGCCGCCGGACAGGGGGATAGCAATCAGCCCCAGCATTTT,CAAGQGDSNQPQHF
NA,TRBV20-1,TRBJ2-1,NA,TGCAGTGCTTCACGAGCGGCCAGCGCGGGGCAGTTCTTC,CSASRAASAGQFF
NA,TRBV28,TRBJ2-1,few,TGTGCCAGCAGTTTAGTGGGAGAGCTTGAGCAGTTCTTC,CASSLVGELEQFF
NA,TRBV12-3/TRBV12-4,TRBJ2-7,few,TGTGCCAGCAGTTCATCTAGCGTCCTCGCCTACGAGCAGTACTTC,CASSSSSVLAYEQYF
NA,TRBV9,TRBJ2-7,once,TGTGCCAGCAGCGTAGCCCCGTGCCACGAGCAGTACTTC,CASSVAPCHEQYF
NA,TRBV28,TRBJ1-2,NA,TGTGCCAGCAGTTTATCTTTTAGGACCGGGGGCTACACCTTC,CASSLSFRTGGYTF
NA,TRBV5-8,TRBJ1-2,few,TGTGCCAGCAGCTCCTTGACAGATTCGAACTATGGCTACACCTTC,CASSSLTDSNYGYTF
NA,TRBV5-5,TRBJ2-5,NA,TGTGCCAGCAGCTTGCAGACGAGACAAGAGACCCAGTACTTC,CASSLQTRQETQYF